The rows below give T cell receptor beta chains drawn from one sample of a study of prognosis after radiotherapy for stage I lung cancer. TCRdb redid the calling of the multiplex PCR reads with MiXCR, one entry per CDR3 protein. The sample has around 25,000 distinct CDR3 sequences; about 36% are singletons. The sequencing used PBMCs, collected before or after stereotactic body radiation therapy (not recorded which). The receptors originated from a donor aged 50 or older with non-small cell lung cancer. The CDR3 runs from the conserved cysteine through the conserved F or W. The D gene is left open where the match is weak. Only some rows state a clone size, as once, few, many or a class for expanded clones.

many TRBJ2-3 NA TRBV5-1 CASSQNRAADTQYF TGCGCCAGCAGCCAAAACAGGGCCGCAGATACGCAGTATTTT
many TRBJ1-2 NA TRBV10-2 CASSDQGRRGYTF TGCGCCAGCAGTGATCAGGGCAGGAGGGGCTACACCTTC
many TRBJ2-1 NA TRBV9 CASSVGQAGEQFF TGTGCCAGCAGCGTAGGTCAAGCCGGGGAGCAGTTCTTC
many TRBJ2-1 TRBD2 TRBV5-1 CASSGLAGGGGSYNEQFF TGCGCCAGCAGCGGCCTAGCGGGAGGTGGGGGTTCCTACAATGAGCAGTTCTTC
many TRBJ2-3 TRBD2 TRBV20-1 CSASQLAARDTQYF TGCAGTGCTAGCCAACTAGCGGCACGGGATACGCAGTATTTT
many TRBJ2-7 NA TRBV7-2 CASSLGPGYEQYF TGTGCCAGCAGCTTAGGTCCGGGCTACGAGCAGTACTTC
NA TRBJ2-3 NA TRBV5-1 CASSFRGTDTQYF TGCGCCAGCAGCTTCAGGGGAACAGATACGCAGTATTTT
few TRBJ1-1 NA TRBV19 CASTHSFGDTEAFF TGTGCCAGTACCCACAGCTTCGGGGACACTGAAGCTTTCTTT
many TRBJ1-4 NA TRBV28 CASSLGTFEGKLFF TGTGCCAGCAGTTTGGGCACCTTCGAAGGGAAACTGTTTTTT
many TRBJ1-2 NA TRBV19 CASSTRGGGYTF TGTGCCAGTAGTACCAGGGGTGGTGGCTACACCTTC
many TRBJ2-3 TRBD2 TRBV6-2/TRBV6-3 CASSYLRTSGRASRTQYF TGTGCCAGCAGTTACCTCCGGACTAGCGGGAGGGCGAGTCGCACGCAGTATTTT
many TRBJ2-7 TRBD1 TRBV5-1 CASSDRRTYEQYF TGCGCCAGCTCGGACAGGCGGACCTACGAGCAGTACTTC
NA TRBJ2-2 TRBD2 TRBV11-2 CASSWTQLASGELFF TGTGCCAGCAGCTGGACCCAACTAGCGTCCGGGGAGCTGTTTTTT
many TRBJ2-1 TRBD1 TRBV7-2 CASSRGQGRLNNEQFF TGTGCCAGCAGCCGTGGACAGGGTCGACTTAACAATGAGCAGTTCTTC
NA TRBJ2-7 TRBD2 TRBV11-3 CASSSGTSGYEQYF TGTGCCAGCAGTTCCGGGACTAGTGGGTACGAGCAGTACTTC
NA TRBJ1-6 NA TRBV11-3 CASRPSLYSPLHF TGTGCCAGCCGTCCTTCCCTTTACTCACCCCTCCACTTT